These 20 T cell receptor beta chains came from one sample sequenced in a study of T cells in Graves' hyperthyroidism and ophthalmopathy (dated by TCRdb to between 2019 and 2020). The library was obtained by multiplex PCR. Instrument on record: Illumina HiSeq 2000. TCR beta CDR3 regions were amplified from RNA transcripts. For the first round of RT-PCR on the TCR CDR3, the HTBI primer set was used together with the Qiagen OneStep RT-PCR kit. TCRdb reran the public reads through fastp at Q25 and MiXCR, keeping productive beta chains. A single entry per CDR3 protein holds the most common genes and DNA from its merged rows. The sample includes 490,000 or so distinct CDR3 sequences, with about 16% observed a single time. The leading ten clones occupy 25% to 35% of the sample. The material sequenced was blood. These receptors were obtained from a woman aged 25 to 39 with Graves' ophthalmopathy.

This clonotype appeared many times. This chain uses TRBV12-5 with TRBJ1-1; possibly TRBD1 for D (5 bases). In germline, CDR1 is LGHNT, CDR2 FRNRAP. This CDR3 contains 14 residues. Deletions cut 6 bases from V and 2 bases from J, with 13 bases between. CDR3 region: CASGRGMGNTEAFF. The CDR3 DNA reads TGTGCTAGTGGAAGGGGAATGGGAAACACTGAAGCTTTCTTT.

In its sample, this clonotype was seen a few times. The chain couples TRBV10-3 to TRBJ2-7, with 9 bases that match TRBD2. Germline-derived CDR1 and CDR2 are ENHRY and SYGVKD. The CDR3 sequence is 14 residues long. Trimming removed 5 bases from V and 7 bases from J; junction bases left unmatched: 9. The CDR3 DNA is TGTGCCATCAGTTTGGCGGGAGGGCGGTCAGAGCAGTACTTC. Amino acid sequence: CAISLAGGRSEQYF.

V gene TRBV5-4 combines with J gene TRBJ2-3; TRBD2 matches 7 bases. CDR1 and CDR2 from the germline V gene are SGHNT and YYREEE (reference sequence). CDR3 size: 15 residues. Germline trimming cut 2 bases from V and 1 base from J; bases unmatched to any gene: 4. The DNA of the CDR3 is TGTGCCAGCAGCTTTTTTCTAGCGGGCACAGATACGCAGTATTTT. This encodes CASSFFLAGTDTQYF. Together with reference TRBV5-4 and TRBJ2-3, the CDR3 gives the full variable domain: ETGVTQSPTHLIKTRGQQVTLRCSSQSGHNTVSWYQQALGQGPQFIFQYYREEENGRGNFPPRFSGLQFPNYSSELNVNALELDDSALYLCASSFFLAGTDTQYFGPGTRLTVL.

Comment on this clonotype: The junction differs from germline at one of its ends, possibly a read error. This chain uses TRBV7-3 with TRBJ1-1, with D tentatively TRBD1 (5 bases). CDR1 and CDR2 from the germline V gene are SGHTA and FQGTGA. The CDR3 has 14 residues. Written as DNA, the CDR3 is TGTGCCAGCAGCTTAGGGGCGGGTAACACTGAAGCTTCCTTT. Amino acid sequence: CASSLGAGNTEASF.

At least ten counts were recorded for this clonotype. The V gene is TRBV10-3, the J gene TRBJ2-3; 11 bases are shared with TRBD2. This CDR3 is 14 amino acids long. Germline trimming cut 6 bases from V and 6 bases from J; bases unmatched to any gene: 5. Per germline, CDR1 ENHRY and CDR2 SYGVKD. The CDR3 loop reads CAISPASGRDTQYF. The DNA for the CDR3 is TGTGCCATCAGCCCTGCTAGCGGGAGGGATACGCAGTATTTT.

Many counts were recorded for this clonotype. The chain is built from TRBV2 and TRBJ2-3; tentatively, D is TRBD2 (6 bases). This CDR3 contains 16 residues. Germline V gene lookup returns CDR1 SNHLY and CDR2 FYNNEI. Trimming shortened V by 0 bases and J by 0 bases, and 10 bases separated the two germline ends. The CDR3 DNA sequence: TGTGCCAGCAGTGAAGCGGCTAGCGCTAGCACAGATACGCAGTATTTT. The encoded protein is CASSEAASASTDTQYF.

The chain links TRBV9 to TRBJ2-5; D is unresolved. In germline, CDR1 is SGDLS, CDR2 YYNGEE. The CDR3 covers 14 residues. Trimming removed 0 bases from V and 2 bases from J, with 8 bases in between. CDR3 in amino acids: CASSVEPAQETQYF. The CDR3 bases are TGTGCCAGCAGCGTAGAGCCTGCACAAGAGACCCAGTACTTC.

CDR3 sequence: CASSDTSGRAHGELFF. DNA of the CDR3: TGTGCCAGCAGTGACACTAGCGGGAGGGCTCACGGGGAGCTGTTTTTT. V gene TRBV25-1 combines with J gene TRBJ2-2; 13 bases fit TRBD2. The CDR3 is 16 residues long. The V gene's germline CDR1 is MGHDK and CDR2 SYGVNS. The ends lost 3 bases at V and 7 bases at J; junction bases unmatched: 5.

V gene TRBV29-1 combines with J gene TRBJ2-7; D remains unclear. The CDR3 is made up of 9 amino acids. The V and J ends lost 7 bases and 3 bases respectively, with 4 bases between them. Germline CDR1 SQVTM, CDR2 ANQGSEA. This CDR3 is CSDVYEQYF. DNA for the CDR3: TGCAGCGACGTCTACGAGCAGTACTTC.

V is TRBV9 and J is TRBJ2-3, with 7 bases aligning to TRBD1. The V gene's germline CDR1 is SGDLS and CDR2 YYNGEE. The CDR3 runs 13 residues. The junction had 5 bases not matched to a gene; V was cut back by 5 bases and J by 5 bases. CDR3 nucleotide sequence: TGTGCCAGCAGTTCGGACAGGCAAGATACGCAGTATTTT. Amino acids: CASSSDRQDTQYF.

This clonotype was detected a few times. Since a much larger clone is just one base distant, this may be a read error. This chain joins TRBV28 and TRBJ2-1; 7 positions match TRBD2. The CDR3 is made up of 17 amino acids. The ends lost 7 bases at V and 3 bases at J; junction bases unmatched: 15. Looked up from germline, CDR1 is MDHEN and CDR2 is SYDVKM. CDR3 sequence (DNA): TGTGCCAGCAACCCTCAGCTGGGAGGGTGGGGCTACAATGAGCAGTTCTTC. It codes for CASNPQLGGWGYNEQFF.

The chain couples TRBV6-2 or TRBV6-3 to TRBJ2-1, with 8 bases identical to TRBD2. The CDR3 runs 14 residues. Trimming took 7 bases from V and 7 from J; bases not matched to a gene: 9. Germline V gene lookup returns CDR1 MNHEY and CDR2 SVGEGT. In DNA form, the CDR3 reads TGTGCCAGCAATAGAGCGGGAGAGGGGAATGAGCAGTTCTTC. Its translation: CASNRAGEGNEQFF.

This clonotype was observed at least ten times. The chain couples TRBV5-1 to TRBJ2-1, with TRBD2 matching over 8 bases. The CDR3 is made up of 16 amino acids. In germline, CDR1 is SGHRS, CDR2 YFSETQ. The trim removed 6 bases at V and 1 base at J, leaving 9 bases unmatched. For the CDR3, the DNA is TGCGCCAGCACCCCAACTAGCGGAAATTCCTACAATGAGCAGTTCTTC. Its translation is CASTPTSGNSYNEQFF.

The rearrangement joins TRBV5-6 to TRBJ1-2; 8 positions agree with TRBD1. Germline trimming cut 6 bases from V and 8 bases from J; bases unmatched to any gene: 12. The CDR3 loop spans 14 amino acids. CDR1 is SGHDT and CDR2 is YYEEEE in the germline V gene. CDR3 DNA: TGTGCCAGCACCCTGGGGACAGGAAGGAAAGGCTACACCTTC. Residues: CASTLGTGRKGYTF. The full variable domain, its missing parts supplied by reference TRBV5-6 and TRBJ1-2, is DAGVTQSPTHLIKTRGQQVTLRCSPKSGHDTVSWYQQALGQGPQFIFQYYEEEERQRGNFPDRFSGHQFPNYSSELNVNALLLGDSALYLCASTLGTGRKGYTFGSGTRLTVV.

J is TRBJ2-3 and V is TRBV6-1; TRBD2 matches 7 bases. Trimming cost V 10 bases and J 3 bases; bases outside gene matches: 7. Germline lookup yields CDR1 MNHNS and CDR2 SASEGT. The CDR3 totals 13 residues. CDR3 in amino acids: CAIRLAGTDTQYF. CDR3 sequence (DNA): TGTGCCATCCGGTTAGCGGGTACAGATACGCAGTATTTT.

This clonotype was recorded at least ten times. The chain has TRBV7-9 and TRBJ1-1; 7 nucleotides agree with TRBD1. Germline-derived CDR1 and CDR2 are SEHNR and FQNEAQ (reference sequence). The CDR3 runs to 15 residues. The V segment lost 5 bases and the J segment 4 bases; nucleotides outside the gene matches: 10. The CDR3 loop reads CASSLGTAYSTEAFF. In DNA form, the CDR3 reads TGTGCCAGCAGCCTAGGGACAGCCTACAGCACTGAAGCTTTCTTT.

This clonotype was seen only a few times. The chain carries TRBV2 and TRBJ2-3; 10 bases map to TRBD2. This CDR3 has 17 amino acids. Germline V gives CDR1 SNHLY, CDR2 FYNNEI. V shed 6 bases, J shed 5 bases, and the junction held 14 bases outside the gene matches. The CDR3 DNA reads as TGTGCCAGCAGGCCCCTAGGGGCTAGCGGGAGTATAGATACGCAGTATTTT. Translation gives CASRPLGASGSIDTQYF.

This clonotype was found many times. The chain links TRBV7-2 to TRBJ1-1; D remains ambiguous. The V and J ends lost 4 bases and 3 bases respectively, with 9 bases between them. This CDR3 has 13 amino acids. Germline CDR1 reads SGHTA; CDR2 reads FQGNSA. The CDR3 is CASSWRPDTEAFF. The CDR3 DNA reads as TGTGCCAGCAGCTGGAGACCGGACACTGAAGCTTTCTTT.

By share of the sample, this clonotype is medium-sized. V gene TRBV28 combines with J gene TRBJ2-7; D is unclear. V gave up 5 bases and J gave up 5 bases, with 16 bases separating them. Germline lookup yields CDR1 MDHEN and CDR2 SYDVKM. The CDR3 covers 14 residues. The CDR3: CASSPIQPDHEQYF. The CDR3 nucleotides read TGTGCCAGCAGTCCCATCCAGCCCGACCACGAGCAGTACTTC.

CDR3 in amino acids: CASSLRLANYEQYF. Written as DNA, the CDR3 is TGTGCCAGCAGCTTGAGACTAGCGAACTACGAGCAGTACTTC. V is TRBV7-2 and J is TRBJ2-7, with 8 bases that match TRBD2. Unmatched junction bases numbered 4, after V lost 3 bases and J lost 3 bases. Germline V gene lookup returns CDR1 SGHTA and CDR2 FQGNSA. The CDR3 covers 14 residues.